This T cell receptor beta chain was identified during a study of blood T cell repertoires in COVID-19. As for the study in general: T cells, B-cell-depleted T cells, or PBMCs provided the cDNA or gDNA that served as material.

Assay: immunoSEQ multiplex PCR; the TCRdb copy retains only in-frame clones and omits some. The sample holds approximately 230,000 clones, about 91% seen once. CDR3 length: 19 residues. The germline gives CDR1 SGHTA, CDR2 FQGNSA. Trimming took off 5 bases at V and 6 bases at J, with 29 bases between the two ends. The genes are TRBV7-2 and TRBJ2-1, with D possibly being TRBD2 (6 bases). The sequenced material came from peripheral blood. This receptor was taken from an elderly man with acute or convalescent COVID-19. The CDR3 spells CASSANGGRRPRASNEQFF. The DNA of the CDR3 is TGTGCCAGCAGCGCCAACGGGGGTAGAAGGCCTAGGGCCTCCAATGAGCAGTTCTTC.